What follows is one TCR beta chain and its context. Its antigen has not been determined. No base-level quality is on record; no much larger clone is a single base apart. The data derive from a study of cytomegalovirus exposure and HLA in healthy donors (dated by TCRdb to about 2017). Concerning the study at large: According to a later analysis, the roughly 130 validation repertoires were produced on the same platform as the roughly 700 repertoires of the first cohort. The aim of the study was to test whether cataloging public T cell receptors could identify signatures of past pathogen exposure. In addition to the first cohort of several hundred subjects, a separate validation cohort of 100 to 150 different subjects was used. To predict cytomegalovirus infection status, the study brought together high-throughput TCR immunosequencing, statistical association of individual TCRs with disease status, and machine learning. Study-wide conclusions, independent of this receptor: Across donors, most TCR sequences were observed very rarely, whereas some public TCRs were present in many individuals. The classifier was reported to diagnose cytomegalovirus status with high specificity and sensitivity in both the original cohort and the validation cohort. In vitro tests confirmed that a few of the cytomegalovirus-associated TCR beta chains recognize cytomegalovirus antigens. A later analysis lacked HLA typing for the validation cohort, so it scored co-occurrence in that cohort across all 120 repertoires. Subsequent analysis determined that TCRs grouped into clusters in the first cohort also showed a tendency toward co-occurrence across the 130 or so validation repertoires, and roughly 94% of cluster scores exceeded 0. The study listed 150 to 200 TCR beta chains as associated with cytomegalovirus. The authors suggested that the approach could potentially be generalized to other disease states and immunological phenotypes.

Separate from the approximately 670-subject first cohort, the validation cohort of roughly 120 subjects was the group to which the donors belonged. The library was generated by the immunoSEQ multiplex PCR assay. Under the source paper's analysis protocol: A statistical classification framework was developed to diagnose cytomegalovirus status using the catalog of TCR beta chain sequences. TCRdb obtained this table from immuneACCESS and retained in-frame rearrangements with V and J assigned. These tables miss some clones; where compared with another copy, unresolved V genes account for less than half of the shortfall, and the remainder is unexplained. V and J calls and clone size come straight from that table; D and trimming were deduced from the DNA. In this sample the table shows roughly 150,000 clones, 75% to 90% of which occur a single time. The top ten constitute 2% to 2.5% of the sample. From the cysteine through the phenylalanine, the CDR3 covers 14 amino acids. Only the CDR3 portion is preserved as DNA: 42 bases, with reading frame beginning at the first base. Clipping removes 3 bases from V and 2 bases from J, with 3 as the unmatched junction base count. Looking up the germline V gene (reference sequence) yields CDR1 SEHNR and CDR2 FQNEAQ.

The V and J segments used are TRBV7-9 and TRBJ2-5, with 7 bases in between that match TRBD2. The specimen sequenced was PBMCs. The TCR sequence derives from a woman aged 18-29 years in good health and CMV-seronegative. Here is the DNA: TGTGCCAGCAGCTTTGGGACTACTCAAGAGACCCAGTACTTC. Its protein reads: CASSFGTTQETQYF.